This T cell receptor beta chain emerged from a study of shared clonotypes between healthy human individuals (TCRdb year 2020). For context, the study as a whole: The cohort included a few men and a couple of women between 18 and 49 years of age. Blood TCR repertoires of 5 or 6 healthy adults were deeply sequenced to estimate repertoire size and the extent of clonotype sharing between individuals. To increase sequencing depth and limit assay-specific biases, different laboratories used diverse techniques to prepare libraries and sequence TCR repertoires. Leukapheresis yielded between about 0.9 and 8.9 billion PBMCs per donor. Per donor, three plates each were used for CD4 naive and CD4 memory, two for CD8 naive, and one for CD8 memory. The study at large found these results: Compared with non-shared clonotypes, the clonotypes found in all four sorted-subset donors had higher generation probabilities. Rarefaction of sorted-subset datasets indicated incomplete sequencing despite the large sequencing depth. The small number of donors limited the genetic and exposure-history diversity represented. Pairwise subsampling led to the expectation that sequencing depth would affect the degree of clonotype sharing among donors. Estimated clonotype richness was generally larger for naive than for memory subsets. Sampling was limited to blood, and TCR repertoires in tissue likely differ from TCR repertoires in blood. Across a handful of donors, approximately 5% of naive CD4, roughly 3.8% of naive CD8, 2.3% of memory CD4, and 0.4% of memory CD8 clonotypes were shared.

Remarks on this clone: Its antigen remains unidentified. No per-base quality is available; no much larger clone lies one base away.

The germline ends are 13 bases apart after V is trimmed by 4 bases and J by 3 bases. The CDR3 holds 14 amino acids from the cysteine to the phenylalanine. Just CDR3 DNA is preserved here, 42 bases in frame from base 1. As encoded in the germline V gene (reference sequence), CDR1 is LNHDA while CDR2 is SQIVND. Using the deep immunoSEQ assay, multiplex PCR amplified TCR CDR3 regions from genomic DNA. Extracted genomic DNA from each cell subset was spread evenly across all wells of several immunoSEQ 96-well plates, with each plate serving as a replicate. For sorted subsets, 150 to 250 ng genomic DNA, equal to tens of thousands of T cell genomes, was loaded into each replicate PCR. Purified libraries were measured with a Qubit 3.0 fluorometer, size-checked on a Bioanalyzer 2100, and measured again with the KAPA Library Quantification kit. Each immunoSEQ 96-well plate was sequenced on its own single-read 150-cycle Illumina NextSeq 550 flow cell. As for the original processing: Because the immunoSEQ output held only junctional sequences and lacked quality scores, the filtering could not match the filtering applied to full-length reads. To assign V/J genes and CDR3, sequences were annotated against IMGT germline references using PyIR, a Python wrapper for IgBLAST v1.9. Reads were removed for weak V/J assignments (E-value above 1e-6), missing CDR3, stop codons, out-of-frame junctions, or ambiguous translated residues. A V3J clonotype was defined by an identical inferred V gene, J gene, and CDR3 amino acid sequence. Percentage overlap between repertoires was computed as shared unique clonotypes divided by the size of the smaller repertoire. RTK rarefaction, the Chao1 estimator, and Recon v2.1 estimates of unobserved clonotypes were used to assess repertoire richness. For all TCRbeta clonotypes obtained by the gDNA method from a few donors, generation probabilities were computed with OLGA. Here the immuneACCESS table is served through TCRdb, limited to in-frame sequences with V and J called. Missing clones are a known gap in these copies; in checked studies unresolved V genes cover under half, and the rest lacks a known reason. For V, J and clone size, that table is used; D and trimming come from the DNA. Across this sample there are around 2.1 million clones, with roughly 91% seen only once. The top ten clonotypes cover about 1.8% of the sample.

CD8 naive samples were CD45RO-negative cells positively selected for CCR7, giving a CD45RA+CCR7+ population that excluded TemRA cells. The donors were healthy, HIV-negative adults with no recently reported acute infections or vaccinations. All donors were Caucasian adults living in Nashville, Tennessee, USA. Blood was obtained by leukapheresis, after which PBMCs were separated by Ficoll-Histopaque density gradient centrifugation and cryopreserved in liquid nitrogen vapor phase. Purity and quantity of every magnetically sorted T cell population were checked by analytical flow cytometry. Genomic DNA was isolated from each sorted fraction and quantified by UV absorbance on a Nanodrop 2000c.

The sequencing input was naive CD8+ T cells from PBMCs. The meaning of the sample's cell subset or site label: CD45RA+CCR7+. The chain joins TRBV19 to TRBJ2-7; TRBD2 is a weak D gene call, 6 bases matching. This sequence was found in a man aged 18 to 30 in good health. Some clones in this sample may be carry-over from other donors' samples. The CDR3 sequence is CASSKTAGNYEQYF. The DNA is TGTGCCAGTAGTAAGACAGCGGGTAACTACGAGCAGTACTTC.